Presented here are 25 T cell receptor beta chains from one specimen sequenced in a study of shared clonotypes between healthy human individuals. Some clones are missing from TCRdb's copy, which holds only in-frame ones; the method was immunoSEQ multiplex PCR. The sample carries 900,000 to 1,200,000 clones, 75% to 80% recorded once. Sequencing was performed on memory CD4+ T cells from PBMCs. Described subset: CD45RA-negative fraction. These receptors all stem from a man between 18 and 35 years old in good health. Some clones in this sample may be carry-over from other donors' samples.

In its sample, this clone was seen once. The chain links TRBV5-4 to TRBJ2-1; 11 nucleotides align to TRBD2. V lost 6 bases to trimming and J lost 6 bases; unmatched junction nucleotides: 5. The CDR3 has 14 amino acids. Germline-derived CDR1 and CDR2 are SGHNT and YYREEE (reference sequence). CDR3 loop: CASTTSGSGNEQFF. DNA for the CDR3: TGTGCCAGCACTACTAGCGGGAGTGGCAATGAGCAGTTCTTC.

By share, this clone counts as medium-sized. This specimen includes other DNA sequences encoding the same CDR3. The J gene is TRBJ1-1, the V gene TRBV20-1, with D unresolved. The CDR3 is made up of 11 amino acids. CDR1 and CDR2 (germline): DFQATT, SNEGSKA (reference sequence). V lost 6 bases and J 1 base, leaving 6 bases between the germline ends. The CDR3 loop reads CSAPGNTEAFF. As DNA, the CDR3 is TGCAGTGCCCCAGGGAACACTGAAGCTTTCTTT.

In this sample, this clone turned up once. V gene TRBV6-9 combines with J gene TRBJ1-1; D gene unclear. From germline, CDR1 is MNHGY and CDR2 SVAAGI. This CDR3 region has 15 residues. Trimming left V 3 bases short and J 4 bases short, with 15 bases between. The CDR3 coding sequence is TGTGCCAGCAGTTACAGTTTAGGGATCGGCACTGAAGCTTTCTTT. It specifies CASSYSLGIGTEAFF.

CDR3 bases: TGTGCCAGCAGCCAAGAACCAAGCCAAATATCTGGAAACACCATATATTTT. Protein sequence: CASSQEPSQISGNTIYF. V is TRBV11-1 and J is TRBJ1-3; D gene ambiguous. Per the germline V gene, CDR1 is SGHAT and CDR2 is FQDESV (reference sequence). V gave up 5 bases and J gave up 1 base, with 18 bases separating them. The CDR3 has 17 residues. The whole variable domain, filled in from reference TRBV11-1 and TRBJ1-3, reads EAEVAQSPRYKITEKSQAVAFWCDPISGHATLYWYRQILGQGPELLVQFQDESVVDDSQLPKDRFSAERLKGVDSTLKIQPAELGDSAMYLCASSQEPSQISGNTIYFGEGSWLTVV.

The chain joins TRBV28 to TRBJ2-3; D is perhaps TRBD1 or TRBD2 (5 bases each). Germline-derived CDR1 and CDR2 are MDHEN and SYDVKM. The V and J ends lost 9 bases and 2 bases respectively, with 15 bases between them. This CDR3 contains 14 residues. CDR3 in DNA: TGTGCCAGTTTTATGGGGGTTTCCACAGATACGCAGTATTTT. Translation: CASFMGVSTDTQYF.

The chain joins TRBV7-3 to TRBJ2-5; D is perhaps TRBD1 (5 bases). This CDR3 has 13 residues. Per germline, CDR1 SGHTA and CDR2 FQGTGA. The V end lost 0 bases, the J end lost 5 bases, and 7 bases lay between the germline ends. The CDR3 coding sequence is TGTGCCAGCAGCTTAACAGGGGTGGAGACCCAGTACTTC. It specifies CASSLTGVETQYF.

This clone has only a few counts. The V and J genes are TRBV5-4 and TRBJ1-1; no firm D call. Germline V gene lookup returns CDR1 SGHNT and CDR2 YYREEE (reference sequence). Trimming took off 7 bases at V and 0 bases at J, with 13 bases between the two ends. CDR3 length equals 14 residues. The CDR3 reads CASGRVPMNTEAFF. CDR3 nucleotide sequence: TGTGCCAGCGGCCGGGTCCCCATGAACACTGAAGCTTTCTTT.

This rearrangement joins TRBV28 to TRBJ2-6; D gene unclear. The CDR3 sequence is 14 residues long. The V end was cut by 7 bases, the J end by 0 bases, with 7 bases between. Germline assignment: CDR1 MDHEN and CDR2 SYDVKM. The CDR3 sequence is CASTESSGANVLTF. In nucleotides, the CDR3 is TGTGCCAGCACCGAAAGCTCTGGGGCCAACGTCCTGACTTTC.

The CDR3 here is CASSFRAGGYTF. In DNA form, the CDR3 reads TGCGCCAGCAGCTTTAGGGCGGGAGGCTACACCTTC. The genes are TRBV5-1 and TRBJ1-2; no firm D call. V shed 2 bases and J shed 8 bases, with 10 bases lying between them. The germline V gene encodes CDR1 SGHRS and CDR2 YFSETQ. The CDR3 covers 12 residues. Complete variable domain (other parts from reference TRBV5-1 and TRBJ1-2): KAGVTQTPRYLIKTRGQQVTLSCSPISGHRSVSWYQQTPGQGLQFLFEYFSETQRNKGNFPGRFSGRQFSNSRSEMNVSTLELGDSALYLCASSFRAGGYTFGSGTRLTVV.

This clone was counted at least ten times. The gene calls are TRBV29-1 and TRBJ2-3; 8 nucleotides agree with TRBD2. Germline-derived CDR1 and CDR2 are SQVTM and ANQGSEA. The CDR3 spans 17 residues. The CDR3 region is CSTGGQRETPSTDTQYF. The CDR3 nucleotides are TGCAGTACTGGGGGCCAGCGGGAGACCCCTAGCACAGATACGCAGTATTTT.

V and J are TRBV20-1 and TRBJ2-5; D is unresolved. V lost 3 bases and J 4 bases, leaving 6 bases between the germline ends. This CDR3 is built from 11 residues. Germline CDR1 DFQATT, CDR2 SNEGSKA (reference sequence). CDR3 sequence reads: CSASDLETQYF. The CDR3 DNA follows: TGCAGTGCTAGCGATTTAGAGACCCAGTACTTC.

This clone was seen just once. It differs at one base from a far larger clone, so likely a read error. The sample holds other DNA sequences that translate to the same CDR3. The chain is built from TRBV30 and TRBJ1-5, with D hard to call. From germline, CDR1 is GTSNPN and CDR2 SVGIG (reference sequence). The CDR3 is 14 residues long. The CDR3 reads CAWSVLASNQPQHF. CDR3 in DNA: TGTGCCTGGAGTGTTCTGGCAAGCAATCAGCCTCAGCATTTT.

The sample holds a few counts of this clone. V usage is TRBV6-6 and J usage is TRBJ2-7; 9 bases map to TRBD2. The CDR3 totals 15 residues. In germline, CDR1 is MNHNY, CDR2 SVGAGI (reference sequence). V was clipped by 2 bases and J by 7 bases; unmatched bases: 9. This CDR3 reads CASSYVTSGPGEQYF. The CDR3 DNA reads as TGTGCCAGCAGTTACGTCACTAGCGGGCCAGGGGAGCAGTACTTC.

On this clone itself: Other DNA sequences in this sample translate to the same CDR3. The chain recombines TRBV7-3 with TRBJ2-5; D might be TRBD2 (5 bases). CDR1 SGHTA and CDR2 FQGTGA come from the germline V gene. The V end was cut by 5 bases, the J end by 2 bases, with 9 bases between. The CDR3 extends over 13 amino acids. In nucleotides, the CDR3 is TGTGCCAGCAGCCTCACTAGACAAGAGACCCAGTACTTC. This encodes CASSLTRQETQYF.

This chain connects TRBV27 to TRBJ2-1; 12 bases agree with TRBD2. Germline values: CDR1 MNHEY, CDR2 SMNVEV (reference sequence). This CDR3 is 16 amino acids long. V was pared by 5 bases and J by 1 base, with 3 bases of the junction left unmatched. CDR3 amino acids: CASSTSGRLSYNEQFF. The CDR3 coding sequence is TGTGCCAGCAGTACTAGCGGGAGGCTTTCCTACAATGAGCAGTTCTTC.

CDR3: CASSPQGRQGSEQYF. The CDR3 DNA reads TGTGCCAGCAGCCCCCAGGGCAGACAGGGTTCCGAGCAGTACTTC. The rearrangement uses TRBV7-2 and TRBJ2-7; 7 bases agree with TRBD1. Germline V gene lookup returns CDR1 SGHTA and CDR2 FQGNSA. The CDR3 is made up of 15 amino acids. Germline trimming cut 5 bases from V and 6 bases from J; bases unmatched to any gene: 13.

This sequence joins TRBV5-1 and TRBJ1-1, with D possibly TRBD1 on 6 matching bases. CDR3 size: 16 residues. Germline CDR1 and CDR2: SGHRS and YFSETQ. The germline V and J ends were trimmed by 0 bases and 1 base, with 13 bases remaining between them. Written as DNA, the CDR3 is TGCGCCAGCAGCTTGGGGGTCGGGGGCTGGAACACTGAAGCTTTCTTT. Encoded protein: CASSLGVGGWNTEAFF.

The chain carries TRBV27 and TRBJ1-2; 7 nucleotides match TRBD1. CDR3 length: 15 amino acids. The trim removed 3 bases at V and 0 bases at J, leaving 4 bases unmatched. Germline V lookup: CDR1 MNHEY, CDR2 SMNVEV (reference sequence). The DNA for the CDR3 is TGTGCCAGCAGTTTTGGCAGGGGGACTAACTATGGCTACACCTTC. Its translation: CASSFGRGTNYGYTF.

V and J are TRBV28 and TRBJ2-7, with 7 bases matching TRBD1. Per the germline V gene, CDR1 is MDHEN and CDR2 is SYDVKM. The CDR3 totals 14 residues. V dropped 6 bases and J dropped 6; count of bases not matched to a gene: 11. As DNA, the CDR3 is TGTGCCAGCAGGGGGGCCCAGACAGGGACCGAGCAGTACTTC. The encoded protein is CASRGAQTGTEQYF.

The chain is built from TRBV28 and TRBJ2-7, with 8 positions matching TRBD2. The germline gives CDR1 MDHEN, CDR2 SYDVKM. V lost 6 bases to trimming and J lost 2 bases; unmatched junction nucleotides: 12. This CDR3 has 16 residues. The CDR3 bases are TGTGCCAGCAGCATTACCCCGGGACTAGGTACCTACGAGCAGTACTTC. This encodes CASSITPGLGTYEQYF.

The rearrangement links TRBV7-6 to TRBJ1-3; 8 positions agree with TRBD1. Germline lookup yields CDR1 SGHVS and CDR2 FNYEAQ. CDR3 length: 15 amino acids. The trim removed 1 base at V and 7 bases at J, leaving 6 bases unmatched. CDR3 loop: CASSLDQGAGNTIYF. DNA of the CDR3: TGTGCCAGCAGCTTAGACCAGGGGGCCGGGAACACCATATATTTT.

In its sample, this clone was seen once. This chain uses TRBV18 with TRBJ2-1; D is perhaps TRBD2 (5 bases). Germline CDR1 and CDR2: KGHSH and LQKENI. The CDR3 covers 13 residues. Between the trimmed V and J ends, which lost 6 bases and 8 bases, there was a span of 14 bases. The CDR3 here is CASSAGGSDEQFF. In DNA form, the CDR3 reads TGTGCCAGCTCTGCGGGCGGTTCCGATGAGCAGTTCTTC.

This clone was picked up one time. The CDR3 protein is CASSPAGAGLYTF. The DNA of the CDR3 is TGTGCCAGCTCACCCGCGGGTGCTGGATTGTACACCTTC. The rearrangement links TRBV18 to TRBJ1-2; D remains unclear. Deletions cut 3 bases from V and 11 bases from J, with 16 bases between. The CDR3 is 13 residues long. CDR1 and CDR2 from the germline V gene are KGHSH and LQKENI.

Worth noting for this clone: This specimen includes other DNA sequences encoding the same CDR3. The chain recombines TRBV4-1 with TRBJ1-4, with TRBD1 identical over 8 bases. The CDR3 extends over 16 amino acids. The V segment lost 0 bases and the J segment 8 bases; nucleotides outside the gene matches: 8. CDR1 and CDR2 (germline): MGHRA, YSYEKL. CDR3 coding DNA: TGCGCCAGCAGCCAAGACCAGGGGGCCCGAGGGGAAAAACTGTTTTTT. Translation gives CASSQDQGARGEKLFF.

The chain links TRBV29-1 to TRBJ2-3, with D hard to call. V lost 0 bases and J lost 4, with 11 bases in between. Germline V gene data show CDR1 as SQVTM and CDR2 as ANQGSEA. CDR3 length: 14 residues. Here the CDR3 reads CSVEDFLPSDTQYF. The CDR3 bases are TGCAGCGTTGAAGACTTTCTACCATCAGATACGCAGTATTTT.